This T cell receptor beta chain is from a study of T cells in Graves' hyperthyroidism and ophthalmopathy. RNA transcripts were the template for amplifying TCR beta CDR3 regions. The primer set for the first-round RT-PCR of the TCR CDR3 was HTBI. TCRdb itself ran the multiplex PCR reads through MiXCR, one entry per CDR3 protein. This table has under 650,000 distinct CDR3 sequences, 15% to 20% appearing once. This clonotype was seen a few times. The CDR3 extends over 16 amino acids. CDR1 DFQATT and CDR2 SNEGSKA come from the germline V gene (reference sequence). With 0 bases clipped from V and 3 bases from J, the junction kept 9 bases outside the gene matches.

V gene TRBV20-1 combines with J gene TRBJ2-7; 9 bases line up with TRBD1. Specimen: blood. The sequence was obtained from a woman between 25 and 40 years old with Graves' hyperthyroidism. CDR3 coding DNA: TGCAGTGCTAGAGATCCGGACAGGGGTCACCTCTACGAGCAGTACTTC. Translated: CSARDPDRGHLYEQYF.